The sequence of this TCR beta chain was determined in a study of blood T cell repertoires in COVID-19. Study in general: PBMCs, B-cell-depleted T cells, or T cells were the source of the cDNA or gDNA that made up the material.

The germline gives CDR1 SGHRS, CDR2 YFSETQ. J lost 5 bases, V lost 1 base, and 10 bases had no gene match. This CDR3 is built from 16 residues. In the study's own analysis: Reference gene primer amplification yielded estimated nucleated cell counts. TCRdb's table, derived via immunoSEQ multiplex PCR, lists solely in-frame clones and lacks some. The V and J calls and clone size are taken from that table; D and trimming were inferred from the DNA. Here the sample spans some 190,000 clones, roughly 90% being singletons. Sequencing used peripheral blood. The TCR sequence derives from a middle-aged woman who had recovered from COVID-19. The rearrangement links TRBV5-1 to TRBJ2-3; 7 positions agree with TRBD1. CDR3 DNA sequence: TGCGCCAGCAGCTTGAGGGGACAGCTAGGAGGAGATACGCAGTATTTT. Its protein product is CASSLRGQLGGDTQYF.